This T cell receptor (beta chain) was documented in a study of blood T cell repertoires in COVID-19. Study-wide background: The United States, Italy and Spain provided the acute and convalescent COVID-19 samples. The analysed material was cDNA or gDNA that came from T cells, B-cell-depleted T cells, or PBMCs.

In the authors' workflow: Quantification of nucleated cells was approximated via reference gene primer amplification. Profiling relied on immunoSEQ multiplex PCR, and the TCRdb table lists in-frame clones only, not all of them. The DNA was the basis for D and trimming; V, J and clone size are from that table. The sample shows roughly 300,000 clones, 88% of them seen only once. The sample holds a few counts of this clone. V was clipped by 5 bases and J by 0 bases, with 15 bases between them. The germline gives CDR1 SEHNR, CDR2 FQNEAQ (reference sequence). The CDR3 runs 16 residues. The source is a man younger than 30 with active or convalescent COVID-19. The sequencing sample was made of peripheral blood. This chain uses TRBV7-9 with TRBJ2-3; D might be TRBD1 (5 bases). CDR3 nucleotide sequence: TGTGCCAGCAGCCCCGCAACAGGAGCGAGCACAGATACGCAGTATTTT. This translates into CASSPATGASTDTQYF.